This entry lists 11 T cell receptor beta chains sequenced from one sample in a study of T cells in Graves' hyperthyroidism and ophthalmopathy. RNA transcripts served as the template for amplifying TCR beta CDR3 regions. HTBI primers were used for first-round RT-PCR of the TCR CDR3. TCRdb reprocessed the multiplex PCR reads with MiXCR, giving one entry per CDR3 protein. The data show roughly 700,000 distinct CDR3 sequences, just over 35% seen once. Input material: blood. Receptor source: a woman between 35 and 50 years old with Graves' hyperthyroidism.

This clonotype occurred a few times. The CDR3 sequence is CASTLSNYGYTF. DNA for the CDR3: TGTGCCAGCACCCTGTCCAACTATGGCTACACCTTC. The chain links TRBV12-3 or TRBV12-4 to TRBJ1-2; D is ambiguous. The CDR3 runs to 12 residues. V was clipped by 7 bases and J by 2 bases, with 8 bases between them.

Ten or more counts support this clonotype. The chain recombines TRBV20-1 with TRBJ1-2, with 10 nucleotides matching TRBD1. Germline lookup yields CDR1 DFQATT and CDR2 SNEGSKA (reference sequence). The CDR3 covers 13 residues. The chain's CDR3 is CRSGTGVHYGYTF. The CDR3 region has the DNA TGCAGGTCAGGGACAGGGGTCCACTATGGCTACACCTTC.

This rearrangement joins TRBV7-2 to TRBJ2-2; TRBD1 matches at 8 bases. The V gene's germline CDR1 is SGHTA and CDR2 FQGNSA. The CDR3 extends over 16 amino acids. The J segment lost 0 bases and the V segment lost 5 bases, leaving 5 bases of the junction unmatched. For the CDR3, the DNA is TGTGCCAGCAGCGGGCCAGGGGGCGCGAACACCGGGGAGCTGTTTTTT. Translation gives CASSGPGGANTGELFF.

This clonotype came up a few times. The chain uses TRBV12-3 or TRBV12-4 and TRBJ2-5, with D unclear. The CDR3 covers 14 residues. With 7 bases removed from V and 2 bases from J, the gap between germline ends came to 14 bases. Here the CDR3 reads CASNFEGLQETQYF. CDR3 nucleotide sequence: TGTGCCAGCAATTTTGAAGGGCTTCAAGAGACCCAGTACTTC.

Worth noting for this clonotype: Since the CDR3 does not end with the conserved phenylalanine or tryptophan, this likely comes from a read error. No DNA is shown, since the ends of the CDR3 on it are uncertain; the CDR3 is the one TCRdb lists. This chain links TRBV20-1 with TRBJ2-7; the table's D call, TRBD1, has no DNA check behind it. Germline assignment: CDR1 DFQATT and CDR2 SNEGSKA (reference sequence). The CDR3 spans 8 residues, counting both ends. CDR3 loop: CSAPMTVG.

The rearrangement uses TRBV10-2 and TRBJ2-7, with 9 bases that match TRBD1. The DNA end lines up better with TRBJ2-1; the J call may be wrong. Germline V CDR1 and CDR2: WSHSY, SAAADI. CDR3 length: 14 residues. CDR3 nucleotides: TGCGCCAGCAGGAGGGGACAGGGATCGAATGAGCAGTTCTTC. This sequence encodes CASRRGQGSNEQFF.

V usage is TRBV7-9 and J usage is TRBJ1-1, with D possibly being TRBD1 (5 bases). This CDR3 is 16 amino acids long. The V and J ends lost 5 bases and 0 bases respectively, with 16 bases between them. The germline V gene has CDR1 SEHNR and CDR2 FQNEAQ (reference sequence). CDR3 in DNA: TGTGCCAGCAGCCCCCGGGGGTACCGTTTGAACACTGAAGCTTTCTTT. The encoded protein is CASSPRGYRLNTEAFF. Drawing the rest from reference TRBV7-9 and TRBJ1-1, the complete variable domain is DTGVSQNPRHKITKRGQNVTFRCDPISEHNRLYWYRQTLGQGPEFLTYFQNEAQLEKSRLLSDRFSAERPKGSFSTLEIQRTEQGDSAMYLCASSPRGYRLNTEAFFGQGTRLTVV.

V and J are TRBV5-1 and TRBJ2-3, with D tentatively TRBD2 (5 bases). The germline V gene has CDR1 SGHRS and CDR2 YFSETQ. The CDR3 has 15 amino acids. Trimming removed 3 bases at V and 0 bases at J, with 11 bases between. The DNA for the CDR3 is TGCGCCAGCAGCTCCGCGGGCCCTAGCACAGATACGCAGTATTTT. Residues: CASSSAGPSTDTQYF.

In its sample, this clonotype was seen many times. This rearrangement joins TRBV11-2 to TRBJ1-1; TRBD1 is a possible D gene (5 bases). This CDR3 has 15 residues. V dropped 0 bases and J dropped 5 bases, with 13 bases sitting between them. Germline V gene lookup returns CDR1 SGHAT and CDR2 FQNNGV. The DNA of the CDR3 is TGTGCCAGCAGCTTAGAGGGGACGGCGAGGACTGAAGCTTTCTTT. This translates into CASSLEGTARTEAFF.

The sample holds many counts of this clonotype. The J gene is TRBJ1-2, the V gene TRBV10-3; possible D gene TRBD1, 5 bases. CDR3 length equals 14 residues. Germline V gene lookup returns CDR1 ENHRY and CDR2 SYGVKD. V lost 8 bases and J 6 bases, leaving 19 bases between the germline ends. CDR3 nucleotide sequence: TGTGCCATCCCCGGACCGGGGGGGGTGAATGGCTACACCTTC. Protein sequence: CAIPGPGGVNGYTF.

The chain recombines TRBV11-2 with TRBJ1-2; 8 nucleotides line up with TRBD1. The CDR3 runs to 15 residues. Looked up from germline, CDR1 is SGHAT and CDR2 is FQNNGV. J was trimmed by 4 bases and V by 1 base; bases with no gene match: 5. The CDR3 DNA follows: TGTGCCAGCAGCTTAGTTCACAGGGGGACCTATGGCTACACCTTC. Amino acid sequence: CASSLVHRGTYGYTF. The full variable domain, completed using reference TRBV11-2 and TRBJ1-2, is EAGVAQSPRYKIIEKRQSVAFWCNPISGHATLYWYQQILGQGPKLLIQFQNNGVVDDSQLPKDRFSAERLKGVDSTLKIQPAKLEDSAVYLCASSLVHRGTYGYTFGSGTRLTVV.